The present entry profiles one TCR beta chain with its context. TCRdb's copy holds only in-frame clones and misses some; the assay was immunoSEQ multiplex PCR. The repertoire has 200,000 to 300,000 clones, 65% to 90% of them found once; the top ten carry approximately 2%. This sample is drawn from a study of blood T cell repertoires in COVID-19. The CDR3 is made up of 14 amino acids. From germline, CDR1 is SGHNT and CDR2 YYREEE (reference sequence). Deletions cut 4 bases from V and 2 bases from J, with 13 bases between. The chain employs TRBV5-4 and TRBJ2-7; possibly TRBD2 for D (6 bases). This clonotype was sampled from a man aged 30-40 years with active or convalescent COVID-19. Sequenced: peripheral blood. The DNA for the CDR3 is TGTGCCAGCAGCCATTCAGCGGGCACCTACGAGCAGTACTTC. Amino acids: CASSHSAGTYEQYF.